The source of this T cell receptor beta chain is a study of blood T cell repertoires in COVID-19. Overall study: The study drew acute and convalescent COVID-19 samples from the United States, Italy and Spain. T cells, B-cell-depleted T cells, or PBMCs supplied cDNA or gDNA.

From germline, CDR1 is SGHAT and CDR2 FQNNGV. This CDR3 has 15 amino acids. Unmatched junction bases numbered 3, after V lost 5 bases and J lost 0 bases. Authors' analysis steps: For nucleated cells, counts were estimated from reference gene primer amplification. TCRdb keeps only in-frame clones here, not all; method: immunoSEQ multiplex PCR. The V and J calls and clone size come from that table; D and trimming were worked out from the DNA. The profile shows a few hundred thousand clones, about nine tenths of them singletons. This TCR came from a man aged 35 to 55 who had recovered from COVID-19. Input material: peripheral blood. The chain uses TRBV11-2 and TRBJ2-1; 8 bases match TRBD1. Here the CDR3 reads CASSRTGSSYNEQFF. The CDR3 DNA sequence: TGTGCCAGCAGCCGGACAGGGAGCTCCTACAATGAGCAGTTCTTC.